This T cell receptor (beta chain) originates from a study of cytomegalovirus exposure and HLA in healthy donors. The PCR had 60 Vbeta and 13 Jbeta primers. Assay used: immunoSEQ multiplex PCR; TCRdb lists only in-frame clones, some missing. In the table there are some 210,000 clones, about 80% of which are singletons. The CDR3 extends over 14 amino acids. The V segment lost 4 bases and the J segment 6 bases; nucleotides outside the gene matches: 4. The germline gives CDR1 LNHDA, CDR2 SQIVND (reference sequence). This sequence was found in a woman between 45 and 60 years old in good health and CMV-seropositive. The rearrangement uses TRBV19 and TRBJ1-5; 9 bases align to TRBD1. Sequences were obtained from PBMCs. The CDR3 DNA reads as TGTGCCAGTAGTACGGGACAGGGAAGTCAGCCCCAGCATTTT. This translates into CASSTGQGSQPQHF.